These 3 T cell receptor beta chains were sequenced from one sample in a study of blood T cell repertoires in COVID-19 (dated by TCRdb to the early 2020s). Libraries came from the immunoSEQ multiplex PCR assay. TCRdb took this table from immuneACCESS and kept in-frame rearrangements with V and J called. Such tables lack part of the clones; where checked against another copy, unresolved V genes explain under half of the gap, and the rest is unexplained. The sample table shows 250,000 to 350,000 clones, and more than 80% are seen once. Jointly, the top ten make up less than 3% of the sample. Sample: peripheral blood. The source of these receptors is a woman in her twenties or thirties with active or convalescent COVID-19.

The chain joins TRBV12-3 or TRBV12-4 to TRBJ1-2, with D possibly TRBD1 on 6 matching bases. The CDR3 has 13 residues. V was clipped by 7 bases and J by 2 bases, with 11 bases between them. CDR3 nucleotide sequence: TGTGCCAGCACCTACAGGGAAAACTATGGCTACACCTTC. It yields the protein CASTYRENYGYTF.

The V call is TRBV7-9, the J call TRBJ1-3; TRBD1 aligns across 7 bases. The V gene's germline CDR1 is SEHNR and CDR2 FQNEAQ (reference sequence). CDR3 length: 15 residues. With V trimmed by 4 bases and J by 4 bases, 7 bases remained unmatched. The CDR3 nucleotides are TGTGCCAGCAGCTCCACGACAGGGACAGGAAACACCATATATTTT. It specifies CASSSTTGTGNTIYF.

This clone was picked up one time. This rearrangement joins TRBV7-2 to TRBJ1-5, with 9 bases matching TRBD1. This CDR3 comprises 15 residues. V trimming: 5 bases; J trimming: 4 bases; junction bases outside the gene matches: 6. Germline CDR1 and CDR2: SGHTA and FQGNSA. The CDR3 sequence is CASSTRQGGNQPQHF. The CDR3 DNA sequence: TGTGCCAGCAGCACACGACAGGGGGGAAATCAGCCCCAGCATTTT.